This T cell receptor (beta chain) appears in the sequencing data of a study of blood T cell repertoires in COVID-19. Sequencing used immunoSEQ multiplex PCR; TCRdb keeps in-frame clones, though not all of them. Here the sample spans 85,000 to 110,000 clones, almost 90% being singletons. CDR3 length: 16 residues. V shed 4 bases and J 0 bases; nucleotides not matched to a gene: 4. Germline V CDR1 and CDR2: SGHRS, YFSETQ. This TCR was sampled from a human donor in a cohort sampled during active COVID-19. The sequencing sample was made of peripheral blood. The rearrangement joins TRBV5-1 to TRBJ2-2, with 9 positions matching TRBD2. The CDR3 bases are TGCGCCAGCAGCCCGTGGACTAGCGCGAACACCGGGGAGCTGTTTTTT. Its translation: CASSPWTSANTGELFF.